Below are 13 T cell receptor beta chains sequenced from a single sample in a study of OX40 agonist ivuxolimab in advanced cancers. Sequencing used immunoSEQ multiplex PCR; TCRdb keeps in-frame clones, though not all of them. The sample includes 12,000 or so clones, approximately 61% seen only once; the top ten take roughly a quarter. Sample: CD4+ or CD8+ T cells sorted from blood, taken in a trial of the OX40 agonist ivuxolimab. These receptor sequences come from an adult with an advanced solid tumor such as melanoma, head and neck, liver or kidney cancer.

This clone has just one count. The chain is built from TRBV4-3 and TRBJ1-1, with a weak D call TRBD1 (5 bases). CDR1 LGHNA and CDR2 YSLEER come from the germline V gene. Deletions cut 3 bases from V and 1 base from J, with 12 bases between. This CDR3 region has 15 residues. The CDR3 sequence: CASSQGPTGNTEAFF. DNA for the CDR3: TGCGCCAGCAGCCAGGGCCCCACAGGGAACACTGAAGCTTTCTTT.

The CDR3 reads CASSTGLAGSYNEQFF. As DNA, the CDR3 is TGTGCCAGCAGCACGGGACTAGCGGGATCCTACAATGAGCAGTTCTTC. J is TRBJ2-1 and V is TRBV27; TRBD2 agrees at 13 bases. The CDR3 is 16 amino acids. V was pared by 6 bases and J by 1 base, with 3 bases of the junction left unmatched. CDR1 is MNHEY and CDR2 is SMNVEV in the germline V gene (reference sequence).

The chain links TRBV29-1 to TRBJ2-4, with 7 nucleotides matching TRBD2. Germline CDR1 and CDR2: SQVTM and ANQGSEA. The CDR3 has 14 residues. V lost 5 bases and J lost 2; bases outside the gene matches: 6. CDR3 coding DNA: TGCAGCGTTCCGAGCGGGGATTCCAAAAACATTCAGTACTTC. Residues: CSVPSGDSKNIQYF.

DNA of the CDR3: TGTGCCAGTAGTCCCCGGGGTGAGGGAATTGCTGAAGCTTTCTTT. The encoded protein is CASSPRGEGIAEAFF. The rearrangement uses TRBV19 and TRBJ1-1; D is unclear. V lost 5 bases and J lost 6, with 19 bases in between. Germline V gives CDR1 LNHDA, CDR2 SQIVND (reference sequence). The CDR3 is 15 residues long.

On this clone itself: A far more abundant clone sits one base away, making this likely a read error. The sample carries other DNA sequences with the same CDR3. The rearrangement links TRBV5-8 to TRBJ1-1, with D tentatively TRBD1 (6 bases). The CDR3 consists of 16 residues. V dropped 4 bases and J dropped 1 base, with 17 bases sitting between them. CDR1 and CDR2 from the germline V gene are SGHTS and YDEGEE. This CDR3 reads CASSQGVNRENTEAFF. CDR3 bases: TGTGCCAGCAGCCAAGGAGTTAACAGGGAGAACACTGAAGCTTTCTTT. The variable domain in full, completed from reference TRBV5-8 and TRBJ1-1, reads EAGVTQSPTHLIKTRGQQATLRCSPISGHTSVYWYQQALGLGLQFLLWYDEGEERNRGNFPPRFSGRQFPNYSSELNVNALELEDSALYLCASSQGVNRENTEAFFGQGTRLTVV.

The genes are TRBV25-1 and TRBJ2-3; 8 positions match TRBD1. V shed 3 bases, J shed 1 base, and the junction held 0 bases outside the gene matches. The germline V gene has CDR1 MGHDK and CDR2 SYGVNS. This CDR3 spans 14 amino acids. The CDR3 here is CASSEGQGTDTQYF. DNA for the CDR3: TGTGCCAGCAGTGAGGGACAGGGCACAGATACGCAGTATTTT.

This chain uses TRBV7-3 with TRBJ2-4, with 10 nucleotides matching TRBD2. V was pared by 5 bases and J by 1 base, with 5 bases of the junction left unmatched. Germline-derived CDR1 and CDR2 are SGHTA and FQGTGA. This CDR3 is 16 amino acids long. The CDR3 DNA is TGTGCCAGCAGCCAAGTAGCGGGGGGTGCCAAAAACATTCAGTACTTC. The encoded protein is CASSQVAGGAKNIQYF. The full variable domain, its missing parts supplied by reference TRBV7-3 and TRBJ2-4, is GAGVSQTPSNKVTEKGKYVELRCDPISGHTALYWYRQSLGQGPEFLIYFQGTGAADDSGLPNDRFFAVRPEGSVSTLKIQRTERGDSAVYLCASSQVAGGAKNIQYFGAGTRLSVL.

This rearrangement joins TRBV27 to TRBJ2-2; the D gene is possibly TRBD1 (5 bases). There are 13 residues in the CDR3. The germline V gene has CDR1 MNHEY and CDR2 SMNVEV (reference sequence). The germline V and J ends were trimmed by 3 bases and 5 bases, with 7 bases remaining between them. The CDR3 sequence: CASSLQGTGELFF. CDR3 coding DNA: TGTGCCAGCAGTTTGCAGGGAACCGGGGAGCTGTTTTTT.

With regard to this clone: One end of the junction fails to match germline, which may point to a read error. This sequence joins TRBV7-9 and TRBJ2-5, with a weak D call TRBD1 (5 bases). Germline V gene lookup returns CDR1 SEHNR and CDR2 FQNEAQ (reference sequence). The CDR3 is 12 residues long. CDR3 in amino acids: CASSLGDETQYF. CDR3 coding DNA: TGTGCCAGCAGTTTAGGGGATGAGACCCAGTACTTC.

The chain links TRBV4-1 to TRBJ2-3, with TRBD1 matching over 10 bases. Germline V gene data show CDR1 as MGHRA and CDR2 as YSYEKL. V shed 3 bases and J 3 bases; nucleotides not matched to a gene: 3. The CDR3 runs 15 residues. The CDR3 region is CASSQGTGATDTQYF. CDR3 DNA sequence: TGCGCCAGCAGCCAGGGGACAGGGGCAACAGATACGCAGTATTTT.

This sequence joins TRBV27 and TRBJ1-2; the match to TRBD1 covers 8 bases. The length of the CDR3 is 14 residues. The germline gives CDR1 MNHEY, CDR2 SMNVEV (reference sequence). J gave up 6 bases and V 8 bases, and 11 bases lay outside the gene matches. Here the CDR3 DNA reads TGTGCCAGCCGAGCGATCGGACAGGGCAATGGCTACACCTTC. It yields the protein CASRAIGQGNGYTF.

V and J are TRBV4-3 and TRBJ2-7; D is unclear. CDR1 is LGHNA, CDR2 YSLEER, per germline. Trimming stripped 1 base from V and 0 bases from J, with 13 bases between. This CDR3 has 16 amino acids. The CDR3 nucleotides are TGCGCCAGCAGCCAAGGGTCGACCACCCCCTCCTACGAGCAGTACTTC. It is translated as CASSQGSTTPSYEQYF.

The chain carries TRBV5-1 and TRBJ2-7; unclear D gene. Germline loops: CDR1 SGHRS, CDR2 YFSETQ. The germline V and J ends were trimmed by 2 bases and 1 base, with 7 bases remaining between them. The CDR3 sequence is 13 residues long. The CDR3 coding sequence is TGCGCCAGCAGCTTAGGCCAATCCTACGAGCAGTACTTC. Its translation: CASSLGQSYEQYF.